The 14 T cell receptor beta chains presented below share a single source sample, sequenced in a study of T cells after yellow fever vaccination. TCRdb re-derived calls from the 5' RACE reads in MiXCR, one entry per CDR3 protein. This table has nearly 300,000 distinct CDR3 sequences, roughly 9% appearing once. The specimen was CD4+ T cells sorted from PBMCs, collected 5 days after the yellow fever booster vaccination. The receptors derive from a man between 18 and 35 years old who received the YFV17D yellow fever vaccine.

This chain connects TRBV7-9 to TRBJ1-1; 9 positions agree with TRBD1. Germline CDR1 reads SEHNR; CDR2 reads FQNEAQ (reference sequence). This CDR3 is 17 amino acids long. Losses at the gene ends were 4 bases for V and 3 bases for J; bases not matched to a gene: 12. CDR3 in DNA: TGTGCCAGCAGCTCCTACGGGACAGGGCGAGGGGACACTGAAGCTTTCTTT. Its protein is CASSSYGTGRGDTEAFF.

J is TRBJ2-1 and V is TRBV4-1; D call uncertain. This CDR3 contains 13 residues. Trimming took 3 bases from V and 6 from J, leaving 9 bases between them. The V gene's germline CDR1 is MGHRA and CDR2 YSYEKL. The CDR3 loop is CASSQPPSNEQFF. Written as DNA, the CDR3 is TGCGCCAGCAGCCAGCCGCCTTCCAATGAGCAGTTCTTC.

The J gene is TRBJ2-3, the V gene TRBV15, with 9 bases identical to TRBD1. The CDR3 consists of 15 residues. Germline CDR1 is LNHNV and CDR2 is YYDKDF (reference sequence). The V segment lost 4 bases and the J segment 1 base; nucleotides outside the gene matches: 3. For the CDR3, the DNA is TGTGCCACCAGCAAGAGGACAGGGGGCACAGATACGCAGTATTTT. Amino acid sequence: CATSKRTGGTDTQYF.

This clonotype was seen a few times. This chain uses TRBV4-3 with TRBJ1-1; D not resolved. The CDR3 spans 14 residues. V was cut by 0 bases and J by 4 bases, with 9 bases left in between. CDR1 is LGHNA, CDR2 YSLEER, per germline. The CDR3, as DNA: TGCGCCAGCAGCCAAGAACTGAGGGTCACTGAAGCTTTCTTT. Protein: CASSQELRVTEAFF.

V is TRBV20-1 and J is TRBJ1-2; D remains unclear. Germline assignment: CDR1 DFQATT and CDR2 SNEGSKA (reference sequence). Trimming removed 4 bases from V and 8 bases from J, with 11 bases in between. This CDR3 region has 11 residues. CDR3 sequence (DNA): TGCAGTGCTATCGGTCCGGGAGGCTACACCTTC. Amino acids: CSAIGPGGYTF.

This chain joins TRBV3-1 and TRBJ1-5; D call uncertain. Trimming shortened V by 1 base and J by 7 bases, and 11 bases separated the two germline ends. Germline CDR1 and CDR2: LGHDT and YNNKEL (reference sequence). The CDR3 covers 14 residues. In nucleotides, the CDR3 is TGTGCCAGCAGCCAAGGACCGGGCGGGCAGCCCCAGCATTTT. Translation gives CASSQGPGGQPQHF.

The V call is TRBV6-2 or TRBV6-3, the J call TRBJ2-7, with D perhaps matching TRBD1 (6 bases). The germline gives CDR1 MNHEY, CDR2 SVGEGT. The V end lost 2 bases, the J end lost 3 bases, and 11 bases lay between the germline ends. CDR3 length: 14 amino acids. The CDR3 region has the DNA TGTGCCAGCAGTTACCGGGACATTGACTACGAGCAGTACGTC. Protein: CASSYRDIDYEQYV.

This clonotype was counted between two and nine times. This chain joins TRBV7-2 and TRBJ1-4; D call uncertain. Germline V lookup: CDR1 SGHTA, CDR2 FQGNSA. This CDR3 comprises 13 residues. With 4 bases removed from V and 4 bases from J, the gap between germline ends came to 7 bases. CDR3 sequence: CASSSTNNEKLFF. The DNA for the CDR3 is TGTGCCAGCAGCTCGACCAATAATGAAAAACTGTTTTTT.

This clonotype appeared a few times. V is TRBV10-3 and J is TRBJ1-5, with D hard to call. V lost 0 bases and J lost 4, with 13 bases in between. The CDR3 totals 16 residues. Germline V gene sequence: CDR1 ENHRY, CDR2 SYGVKD. The CDR3 protein is CAISESEVSLNQPQHF. CDR3 DNA sequence: TGTGCCATCAGTGAGTCTGAGGTCTCCTTGAATCAGCCCCAGCATTTT.

This clonotype has a count of ten or more. This rearrangement joins TRBV7-9 to TRBJ2-5; possible D gene TRBD2, 5 bases. The CDR3 consists of 13 residues. Trimming stripped 8 bases from V and 5 bases from J, with 15 bases between. In germline, CDR1 is SEHNR, CDR2 FQNEAQ (reference sequence). This CDR3 is CASRRPGEETQYF. The CDR3, as DNA: TGTGCCAGCCGCCGTCCCGGGGAGGAGACCCAGTACTTC.

This clonotype was observed a few times. This chain joins TRBV5-1 and TRBJ1-2; a weak D match, TRBD1 (6 bases). Germline V gene lookup returns CDR1 SGHRS and CDR2 YFSETQ. The CDR3 is made up of 13 amino acids. V lost 0 bases to trimming and J lost 6 bases, with 9 bases between them. The CDR3 reads CASSLAQGHGYTF. The CDR3 DNA sequence: TGCGCCAGCAGCTTGGCACAGGGTCATGGCTACACCTTC.

The rearrangement links TRBV4-2 to TRBJ2-5; 12 nucleotides agree with TRBD2. The J segment lost 4 bases and the V segment lost 5 bases, leaving 14 bases of the junction unmatched. This CDR3 spans 18 amino acids. From germline, CDR1 is LGHNA and CDR2 YNFKEQ. CDR3 DNA: TGTGCCAGCAGCAAACTTCAGGCTAGCGGGGGGGAAGGAGAGACCCAGTACTTC. Translating gives CASSKLQASGGEGETQYF.

This clonotype has more than one count but fewer than ten. The chain has TRBV7-3 and TRBJ2-5, with TRBD2 matching over 8 bases. Germline CDR1 is SGHTA and CDR2 is FQGTGA. CDR3 length: 16 residues. The V and J ends lost 5 bases and 4 bases, in that order; junction bases with no gene match: 12. CDR3 sequence (DNA): TGTGCCAGCAGCCCAGGGTGGGGTAGCGGGGTAGAGACCCAGTACTTC. Encoded protein: CASSPGWGSGVETQYF.

In its sample, this clonotype was seen many times. This chain connects TRBV24-1 to TRBJ2-1; TRBD1 is a possible D gene (6 bases). This CDR3 spans 13 amino acids. Trimming pared 4 bases from V and 14 bases from J, leaving 17 bases between. Germline V gives CDR1 KGHDR, CDR2 SFDVKD. The CDR3 is CATSDVTGNGEFF. In nucleotides, the CDR3 is TGTGCCACCAGTGACGTAACAGGGAATGGAGAGTTCTTC.